Listed here are 24 T cell receptor beta chains from one sample, sequenced in a study of T-cell memory formation after mild COVID-19. TCRdb re-derived calls from the 5' RACE reads in MiXCR, one entry per CDR3 protein. The sample yields more than 110,000 distinct CDR3 sequences, 11% to 15% seen once. Sequencing input: PBMCs or a T cell subset sorted from them (not recorded which). The receptors were gathered from an adult woman who had mild COVID-19 (a few samples of this study predate the infection). Cell type and time point are not known.

This chain uses TRBV7-9 with TRBJ2-1; 7 nucleotides line up with TRBD2. Germline loops: CDR1 SEHNR, CDR2 FQNEAQ (reference sequence). The CDR3 has 14 amino acids. The ends lost 4 bases at V and 1 base at J; junction bases unmatched: 1. The CDR3 loop is CASSSAGSYNEQFF. In nucleotides, the CDR3 is TGTGCCAGCAGCTCAGCGGGGTCCTACAATGAGCAGTTCTTC.

V usage is TRBV7-8 and J usage is TRBJ1-1; D perhaps matches TRBD1 (5 bases). The CDR3 has 13 amino acids. Looked up from germline, CDR1 is SGHVS and CDR2 is FQNEAQ. The V end lost 3 bases, the J end lost 1 base, and 6 bases lay between the germline ends. The CDR3 loop is CASSLGTNTEAFF. The CDR3 region has the DNA TGTGCCAGCAGCTTGGGGACGAACACTGAAGCTTTCTTT.

The rearrangement links TRBV29-1 to TRBJ1-3, with D maybe TRBD1 (6 bases). This CDR3 is built from 17 residues. V lost 0 bases, J lost 7 bases, and 22 bases lay in between. The germline V gene has CDR1 SQVTM and CDR2 ANQGSEA. The CDR3 is CSVEDLPGHEVGNTIYF. The CDR3 DNA reads as TGCAGCGTTGAAGATCTCCCGGGACACGAGGTCGGGAACACCATATATTTT.

This chain uses TRBV29-1 with TRBJ2-3; 10 bases fit TRBD1. The V gene's germline CDR1 is SQVTM and CDR2 ANQGSEA. V dropped 2 bases and J dropped 1; count of bases not matched to a gene: 3. The CDR3 loop spans 15 amino acids. The CDR3 region has the DNA TGCAGCGTTGAACCCGGGACAGGGGGCACAGATACGCAGTATTTT. Translation: CSVEPGTGGTDTQYF.

This clonotype was counted a few times. V is TRBV12-3 or TRBV12-4 and J is TRBJ1-1; D remains ambiguous. Trimming removed 2 bases from V and 0 bases from J, with 7 bases in between. The CDR3 runs 14 residues. The DNA of the CDR3 is TGTGCCAGCAGTTTAATCGGTTTGAACACTGAAGCTTTCTTT. Its protein product is CASSLIGLNTEAFF.

This clonotype has a handful of counts. The J gene is TRBJ2-3, the V gene TRBV25-1, with D possibly matching TRBD2 (5 bases). Per germline, CDR1 MGHDK and CDR2 SYGVNS. This CDR3 contains 14 residues. Between the trimmed V and J ends, which lost 6 bases and 4 bases, there was a span of 14 bases. CDR3 amino acids: CASRKGEGADTQYF. CDR3 sequence (DNA): TGTGCCAGCAGGAAGGGCGAGGGCGCAGATACGCAGTATTTT.

The rearrangement links TRBV27 to TRBJ2-7, with TRBD1 matching over 11 bases. V gave up 5 bases and J gave up 6 bases; unmatched junction bases: 15. This CDR3 spans 17 amino acids. Germline loops: CDR1 MNHEY, CDR2 SMNVEV (reference sequence). CDR3 coding DNA: TGTGCCAGCAGTCCTCGATTTTCGGGACAGGGGGATGGCGAGCAGTACTTC. Translation gives CASSPRFSGQGDGEQYF.

The chain links TRBV12-3 or TRBV12-4 to TRBJ2-7; TRBD2 matches 12 bases. This CDR3 is built from 15 residues. Trimming cost V 5 bases and J 5 bases; bases outside gene matches: 7. This chain's CDR3 is CASSALAGGRDEQYF. The DNA for the CDR3 is TGTGCCAGCAGTGCACTAGCGGGGGGTCGCGACGAGCAGTACTTC.

The chain links TRBV9 to TRBJ2-3; tentative D call: TRBD1 (5 bases). This CDR3 is built from 14 residues. Germline assignment: CDR1 SGDLS and CDR2 YYNGEE. Trimming took 7 bases from V and 4 from J, leaving 16 bases between them. CDR3 in DNA: TGTGCCAGCTCAGAGCAGGGTAACTCAGATACGCAGTATTTT. Its translation is CASSEQGNSDTQYF.

This rearrangement joins TRBV6-2 or TRBV6-3 to TRBJ1-5, with 7 bases lining up with TRBD1. V trimming: 4 bases; J trimming: 7 bases; junction bases outside the gene matches: 10. The CDR3 is made up of 15 amino acids. The germline gives CDR1 MNHEY, CDR2 SVGEGT. The DNA of the CDR3 is TGTGCCAGCAGTTTTTCAGGGGGGATCATCCAGCCCCAGCATTTT. Residues: CASSFSGGIIQPQHF.

The V gene is TRBV24-1, the J gene TRBJ2-1; no clear D. This CDR3 region has 12 residues. V lost 3 bases to trimming and J lost 8 bases, with 7 bases between them. Germline CDR1 is KGHDR and CDR2 is SFDVKD. The chain's CDR3 is CATSDLRYEQFF. CDR3 DNA: TGTGCCACCAGTGATCTTAGGTATGAGCAGTTCTTC.

The V and J genes are TRBV4-1 and TRBJ1-2; 7 bases align to TRBD1. CDR1 is MGHRA and CDR2 is YSYEKL in the germline V gene. Trimming cost V 4 bases and J 6 bases; bases outside gene matches: 8. CDR3 length: 14 amino acids. The CDR3 sequence is CASSLDDRVHGYTF. The CDR3 nucleotides are TGCGCCAGCAGCCTAGACGACAGGGTCCATGGCTACACCTTC.

The V gene is TRBV18, the J gene TRBJ2-7; the match to TRBD1 covers 7 bases. The CDR3 extends over 15 amino acids. The germline V gene has CDR1 KGHSH and CDR2 LQKENI. The V gene end was trimmed by 2 bases and the J gene end by 0 bases; junction bases not matched to a gene: 4. CDR3 bases: TGTGCCAGCTCACCAAGGACAGGCTTCTCCTACGAGCAGTACTTC. This gives the protein CASSPRTGFSYEQYF.

The chain recombines TRBV4-1 with TRBJ2-1, with 8 bases aligning to TRBD2. The CDR3 spans 13 residues. Germline loops: CDR1 MGHRA, CDR2 YSYEKL. V lost 1 base, J lost 9 bases, and 2 bases stayed unmatched. This chain's CDR3 is CASSQAGGAEQFF. CDR3 nucleotide sequence: TGCGCCAGCAGCCAAGCGGGAGGGGCTGAGCAGTTCTTC.

This chain joins TRBV20-1 and TRBJ1-2, with D hard to call. CDR1 and CDR2 (germline): DFQATT, SNEGSKA (reference sequence). The CDR3 runs to 13 residues. The germline V and J ends were trimmed by 3 bases and 4 bases, with 12 bases remaining between them. The CDR3 DNA is TGCAGTGCTAGCGGAACAGCATTCTATGGCTACACCTTC. Its protein is CSASGTAFYGYTF.

This clonotype came up many times. The rearrangement uses TRBV9 and TRBJ2-2, with 10 bases that match TRBD1. There are 18 residues in the CDR3. V lost 3 bases, J lost 7 bases, and 15 bases stayed unmatched. Germline V lookup: CDR1 SGDLS, CDR2 YYNGEE. For the CDR3, the DNA is TGTGCCAGCAGCGACCCAGCGGGCGGACAGGGGGTTATCGGGGAGCTGTTTTTT. Residues: CASSDPAGGQGVIGELFF.

The chain has TRBV9 and TRBJ1-1; no clear D gene. The germline V gene has CDR1 SGDLS and CDR2 YYNGEE. The CDR3 totals 14 residues. The V and J ends lost 3 bases and 5 bases respectively, with 14 bases between them. The CDR3 bases are TGTGCCAGCAGCGGCGCATCCCAAGGGACTGAAGCTTTCTTT. Its translation: CASSGASQGTEAFF.

CDR3 sequence (DNA): TGCGCCAGCAGCTTGGGGGCAGAGCTATATGGCTACACCTTC. Protein: CASSLGAELYGYTF. This chain connects TRBV5-1 to TRBJ1-2; D ambiguous. This CDR3 is built from 14 residues. CDR1 and CDR2 (germline): SGHRS, YFSETQ. The V end was cut by 0 bases, the J end by 5 bases, with 11 bases between.

This chain joins TRBV4-1 and TRBJ2-1; possibly TRBD2 for D (6 bases). The CDR3 has 13 amino acids. With 6 bases removed from V and 9 bases from J, the gap between germline ends came to 15 bases. Germline values: CDR1 MGHRA, CDR2 YSYEKL. Here the CDR3 DNA reads TGCGCCAGCAGTGAGGCCGGGGGAACTGAGCAGTTCTTC. Protein: CASSEAGGTEQFF.

The J gene is TRBJ2-5, the V gene TRBV12-3 or TRBV12-4; TRBD2 might be the D (5 bases). Trimming took off 7 bases at V and 4 bases at J, with 19 bases between the two ends. The CDR3 covers 15 residues. CDR3 DNA: TGTGCCAGCACCCCGTCGGGGTCCCAGCGAGAGACCCAGTACTTC. Amino acids: CASTPSGSQRETQYF.

This CDR3 is CAWSRLAGSYNEQFF. The CDR3 nucleotides are TGTGCCTGGAGCAGACTAGCGGGTTCCTACAATGAGCAGTTCTTC. This chain uses TRBV30 with TRBJ2-1; TRBD2 agrees at 10 bases. Trimming took 3 bases from V and 1 from J; bases not matched to a gene: 3. There are 15 residues in the CDR3. Germline V CDR1 and CDR2: GTSNPN, SVGIG (reference sequence).

This clonotype has a handful of counts. The chain links TRBV7-8 to TRBJ2-4; D is unresolved. CDR1 SGHVS and CDR2 FQNEAQ come from the germline V gene. Trimming removed 1 base from V and 8 bases from J, with 12 bases in between. The CDR3 spans 14 residues. The CDR3 sequence is CASSLDAQKYIQYF. The DNA for the CDR3 is TGTGCCAGCAGCTTAGATGCCCAAAAGTACATTCAGTACTTC. Full variable domain (remainder filled in from reference TRBV7-8 and TRBJ2-4): GAGVSQSPRYKVAKRGQDVALRCDPISGHVSLFWYQQALGQGPEFLTYFQNEAQLDKSGLPSDRFFAERPEGSVSTLKIQRTQQEDSAVYLCASSLDAQKYIQYFGAGTRLSVL.

The chain has TRBV27 and TRBJ1-6; no definite D call. Trimming removed 7 bases at V and 0 bases at J, with 13 bases between. Germline V gene sequence: CDR1 MNHEY, CDR2 SMNVEV (reference sequence). CDR3 length: 16 residues. CDR3 sequence: CASKDLLSSYNSPLHF. The CDR3 coding sequence is TGTGCCAGCAAGGACCTCTTGAGCTCCTATAATTCACCCCTCCACTTT.

This clonotype was seen ten or more times. The chain employs TRBV12-3 or TRBV12-4 and TRBJ2-1; D is unresolved. V lost 2 bases and J lost 5, with 4 bases in between. The CDR3 consists of 12 residues. CDR3 nucleotides: TGTGCCAGCAGTTTACCCCACAATGAGCAGTTCTTC. Residues: CASSLPHNEQFF.